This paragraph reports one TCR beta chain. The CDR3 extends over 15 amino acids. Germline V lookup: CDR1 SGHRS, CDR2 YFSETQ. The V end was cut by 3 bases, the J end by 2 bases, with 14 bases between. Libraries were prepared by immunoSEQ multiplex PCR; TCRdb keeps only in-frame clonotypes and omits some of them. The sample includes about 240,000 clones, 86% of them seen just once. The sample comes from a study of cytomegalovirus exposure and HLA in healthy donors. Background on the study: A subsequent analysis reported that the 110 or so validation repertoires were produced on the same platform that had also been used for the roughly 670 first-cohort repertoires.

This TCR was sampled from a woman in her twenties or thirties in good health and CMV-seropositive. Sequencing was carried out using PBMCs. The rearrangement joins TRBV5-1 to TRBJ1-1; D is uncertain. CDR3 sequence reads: CASSYSGSTNTEAFF. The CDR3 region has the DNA TGCGCCAGCAGCTATAGCGGCAGCACCAACACTGAAGCTTTCTTT.